The subject of this entry is one TCR beta chain. These data originate in a study of blood T cell repertoires in COVID-19. There are 19 residues in the CDR3. The germline V gene has CDR1 SEHNR and CDR2 FQNEAQ (reference sequence). The junction had 18 bases not matched to a gene; V was cut back by 5 bases and J by 0 bases. Original processing methods: Counts of nucleated cells, estimated from reference gene primer amplification, were obtained. Assay used: immunoSEQ multiplex PCR; TCRdb lists only in-frame clones, some missing. V and J calls and clone size are given by that table; D and trimming were obtained from the DNA. This sample yields approximately 120,000 clones, of which about nine tenths are seen a single time; around 1.1% belongs to the top ten.

This TCR was sampled from a human donor in a cohort sampled during active COVID-19. The sample was peripheral blood. This chain connects TRBV7-9 to TRBJ1-1; the match to TRBD1 covers 7 bases. The CDR3 DNA sequence: TGTGCCAGCAGCGATAGGAAGGACAGGCCTCTATCCATGAACACTGAAGCTTTCTTT. Encoded protein: CASSDRKDRPLSMNTEAFF.